Presented here are 20 T cell receptor beta chains from one specimen sequenced in a study of tumor-infiltrating lymphocytes in primary liver carcinoma (dated by TCRdb to the late 2010s). Instrument on record: Illumina HiSeq 2500. TCRbeta-specific cDNA was reverse-transcribed from about 520 ng total RNA using a constant-region primer and ProtoScript II reverse transcriptase. The TCRbeta libraries were prepared through three rounds of nested multiplex PCR following a slightly modified ARM-PCR procedure. Each of the first two PCR rounds ran for nine to ten cycles and used multiplex TRBV1-TRBV30 forward primers together with a Cbeta reverse primer. TCRdb applied fastp at Q25 and MiXCR to the public reads, then kept only in-frame beta chains. Rows are unified per CDR3 protein, each entry keeping the most common DNA and genes. This sample gives 310,000 or so distinct CDR3 sequences in total; approximately 58% of them show up just once. The ten top clones hold approximately 15% of the sample.

TRIzol reagent was used to extract blood RNA from unsorted whole blood, while the DNeasy Blood & Tissue kit provided the germline DNA. Sequenced: peripheral blood. These receptors were taken from a woman aged 25 to 39 with primary liver carcinoma and hepatitis B virus infection.

The rearrangement links TRBV10-3 to TRBJ2-7, with 12 bases identical to TRBD2. V shed 6 bases, J shed 1 base, and the junction held 13 bases outside the gene matches. The germline V gene has CDR1 ENHRY and CDR2 SYGVKD. The CDR3 covers 18 residues. This chain's CDR3 is CAISKTSGSGMSSYEQYF. The DNA for the CDR3 is TGTGCCATCAGCAAGACTAGCGGGAGCGGCATGAGTTCCTACGAGCAGTACTTC.

Note on this clonotype: Here the CDR3 omits its conserved ending phenylalanine or tryptophan, so a read error is the likely source. The chain carries TRBV12-3 or TRBV12-4 and TRBJ1-5; the D is unclear. V lost 8 bases, J lost 3 bases, and 11 bases lay in between. The CDR3 is made up of 13 amino acids. CDR3 sequence reads: CASRTGDNQPQHC. The CDR3 DNA is TGTGCCAGCCGGACGGGAGACAATCAGCCCCAGCATTGT.

A word on this clonotype: With a much larger clone just one base away, this may be a read error. This chain uses TRBV12-3 or TRBV12-4 with TRBJ2-5, with D perhaps TRBD2 (5 bases). The CDR3 runs 15 residues. For the CDR3, the DNA is TGTACCAGCAGTTTCGCCGGGAAAATCCAAGAGACCCAGTACTTC. It is translated as CTSSFAGKIQETQYF.

This chain connects TRBV6-2 or TRBV6-3 to TRBJ1-2, with D maybe TRBD1 (5 bases). V shed 5 bases and J shed 4 bases, with 17 bases lying between them. The CDR3 loop spans 15 amino acids. The germline gives CDR1 MNHEY, CDR2 SVGEGT. The CDR3 region is CASSLYLDGTYGYTF. Here the CDR3 DNA reads TGTGCCAGCAGTCTGTATCTGGACGGGACCTATGGCTACACCTTC.

This clonotype was recorded many times. This rearrangement joins TRBV6-2 or TRBV6-3 to TRBJ2-5, with 7 bases matching TRBD2. The CDR3 totals 13 residues. The V and J ends lost 2 bases and 4 bases, in that order; junction bases with no gene match: 1. CDR1 and CDR2 from the germline V gene are MNHEY and SVGEGT. The CDR3 DNA follows: TGTGCCAGCAGTTACGGGAGGGTAGAGACCCAGTACTTC. Protein: CASSYGRVETQYF.

Regarding this clonotype: A much larger clone lies a single base off, so this may be a read error. V is TRBV11-2 and J is TRBJ2-7; either TRBD1 or TRBD2 may fit D (5 bases each). The germline V gene has CDR1 SGHAT and CDR2 FQNNGV. The CDR3 is 14 amino acids. Trimming took 2 bases from V and 6 from J, leaving 14 bases between them. This CDR3 reads CASSLTGGWGEQYF. The CDR3 DNA follows: TGTGCCAGCAGCTTAACAGGAGGTTGGGGCGAGCAGTACTTC.

Concerning this clonotype: A read error is possible here, since a much larger clone lies one base away. This chain joins TRBV4-3 and TRBJ2-1; D is perhaps TRBD1 (6 bases). CDR1 LGHNA and CDR2 YSLEER come from the germline V gene. CDR3 length: 14 amino acids. The CDR3 sequence: CASSPGTNVLEQSF. CDR3 nucleotide sequence: TGCGCCAGCAGCCCTGGGACAAACGTTCTGGAGCAGTCCTTC.

Of note for this clonotype: A much bigger clone sits one base away, suggesting this may be a read error. This likely comes from a read error, as the CDR3 has no conserved phenylalanine or tryptophan at its end. The rearrangement links TRBV12-3 or TRBV12-4 to TRBJ2-2; possibly TRBD1 for D (5 bases). CDR3 length: 13 amino acids. Trimming took 7 bases from V and 2 from J, leaving 8 bases between them. CDR3 sequence: CASKRTNTGELFS. CDR3 in DNA: TGTGCCAGCAAGAGGACAAACACCGGGGAGCTGTTTTCT.

Worth noting for this clonotype: One base away lies a much larger clone, so this may be a sequencing read error. The chain couples TRBV29-1 to TRBJ1-1; a weak D match, TRBD1 (6 bases). CDR3 length: 12 amino acids. Germline V gene lookup returns CDR1 SQVTM and CDR2 ANQGSEA. The CDR3, as DNA: TGCAGCGTTATACAGGGCCCTGGGGAAGCTCTCTTT. This gives the protein CSVIQGPGEALF.

Comment on this clonotype: Just one base apart from a much larger clone, this may be a read error. This chain links TRBV28 with TRBJ2-7; 7 bases fit TRBD1. Germline V CDR1 and CDR2: MDHEN, SYDVKM. This CDR3 is 13 amino acids long. CDR3 sequence reads: CANSLTQGYEQYF. In DNA, the CDR3 is TGTGCCAACAGTCTAACACAGGGGTACGAGCAGTACTTC.

This clonotype was seen more than once but under ten times. The rearrangement links TRBV6-5 to TRBJ2-1, with a possible D match to TRBD2 (5 bases). CDR1 MNHEY and CDR2 SVGAGI come from the germline V gene. Deletions cut 2 bases from V and 7 bases from J, with 15 bases between. The CDR3 covers 15 residues. The CDR3 here is CASSYGSGPRNEQFF. CDR3 DNA: TGTGCCAGCAGTTACGGGAGTGGCCCACGGAATGAGCAGTTCTTC.

V gene TRBV6-1 combines with J gene TRBJ2-1; D is unresolved. The CDR3 loop spans 10 amino acids. V shed 6 bases and J shed 4 bases, with 1 base lying between them. The germline V gene has CDR1 MNHNS and CDR2 SASEGT. As DNA, the CDR3 is TGTGCCAGCAGATACAATGAGCAGTTCTTC. Translation gives CASRYNEQFF.

This chain links TRBV10-3 with TRBJ2-7; D gene uncertain. Trimming took 8 bases from V and 2 from J, leaving 13 bases between them. Per germline, CDR1 ENHRY and CDR2 SYGVKD. This CDR3 region has 13 residues. DNA of the CDR3: TGTGCCATCGGTGGAGCAGTCGCCTACGAGCAGTACTTC. Encoded protein: CAIGGAVAYEQYF.

The V and J genes are TRBV14 and TRBJ2-7; D call uncertain. The V end was cut by 6 bases, the J end by 6 bases, with 24 bases between. CDR1 and CDR2 from the germline V gene are SGHDN and FVKESK. This CDR3 comprises 16 residues. The CDR3 spells CASSQIGIRDRAEQYF. CDR3 DNA: TGTGCCAGCAGTCAAATAGGGATTAGAGATCGAGCCGAGCAGTACTTC.

This clonotype appeared many times. The chain links TRBV11-2 to TRBJ2-2; D remains ambiguous. V dropped 2 bases and J dropped 5 bases, with 12 bases sitting between them. CDR1 and CDR2 (germline): SGHAT, FQNNGV. The CDR3 length is 15 residues. This CDR3 reads CASSLSYVGTGELFF. CDR3 nucleotides: TGTGCCAGCAGCTTATCCTACGTGGGAACCGGGGAGCTGTTTTTT.

The chain uses TRBV30 and TRBJ2-1, with TRBD2 matching over 7 bases. This CDR3 region has 15 residues. Germline CDR1 and CDR2: GTSNPN and SVGIG (reference sequence). V trimming: 0 bases; J trimming: 4 bases; junction bases outside the gene matches: 6. CDR3 bases: TGTGCCTGGAGTGTAGCATGGGGGGGGTACAATGAGCAGTTCTTC. This gives the protein CAWSVAWGGYNEQFF.

The chain employs TRBV5-8 and TRBJ1-1; D is undetermined. The V end was cut by 7 bases, the J end by 4 bases, with 26 bases between. In germline, CDR1 is SGHTS, CDR2 YDEGEE. This CDR3 comprises 17 residues. CDR3 coding DNA: TGTGCCAGCGCCCCCCCCCGCCTGAGTGGACTTTTCACTGAAGCTTTCTTT. It is translated as CASAPPRLSGLFTEAFF.

The rearrangement uses TRBV4-2 and TRBJ1-1, with TRBD1 matching 7 bases. CDR3 size: 16 residues. Germline V CDR1 and CDR2: LGHNA, YNFKEQ. V was pared by 4 bases and J by 0 bases, with 8 bases of the junction left unmatched. CDR3 sequence: CASSLTGRGMNTEAFF. The CDR3 coding sequence is TGTGCCAGCAGCCTGACAGGGAGGGGTATGAACACTGAAGCTTTCTTT.

This sequence joins TRBV7-3 and TRBJ1-1; tentatively, D is TRBD1 (5 bases). The V end was cut by 5 bases, the J end by 7 bases, with 11 bases between. This CDR3 has 12 residues. Germline V gives CDR1 SGHTA, CDR2 FQGTGA. CDR3 sequence: CASSPGTNEAFF. The CDR3, as DNA: TGTGCCAGCAGCCCAGGGACCAATGAAGCTTTCTTT.

In regard to this clonotype: A much larger clone sits a single nucleotide away, making a read error possible. The DNA for the CDR3 is TGTGCTAGTGCGAAGCTGGGCGGACCCTCCTACGATGAGCAGTTCTTC. The encoded protein is CASAKLGGPSYDEQFF. The V call is TRBV12-5, the J call TRBJ2-1, with D unclear. The CDR3 spans 16 residues. CDR1 and CDR2 (germline): LGHNT, FRNRAP.